Each of the 28 T cell receptor beta chains below was sequenced from the same sample in a study of blood T cell repertoires in COVID-19. Method: immunoSEQ multiplex PCR; TCRdb's copy keeps in-frame clones and lacks some. Counted here are 95,000 to 110,000 clones, about 91% occurring once; the ten biggest clones make up under 6.5%. The sample was peripheral blood. Receptors originate from a human donor in a cohort sampled during active COVID-19.

V is TRBV15 and J is TRBJ2-3; D unclear. The CDR3 consists of 16 residues. V lost 0 bases and J lost 0, with 10 bases in between. From germline, CDR1 is LNHNV and CDR2 YYDKDF (reference sequence). This CDR3 reads CATSRDGPTSTDTQYF. The CDR3 coding sequence is TGTGCCACCAGCAGAGATGGGCCAACAAGCACAGATACGCAGTATTTT.

This chain joins TRBV28 and TRBJ1-2; D is unclear. The CDR3 has 16 residues. Germline V gives CDR1 MDHEN, CDR2 SYDVKM. The ends were cut back, 1 base at V and 4 bases at J, with 16 bases in the middle. The CDR3 nucleotides are TGTGCCAGCAGTTTATACCCCTCCGAGACAAGCTATGGCTACACCTTC. It codes for CASSLYPSETSYGYTF.

The chain uses TRBV19 and TRBJ1-6; D is undetermined. Germline V gene lookup returns CDR1 LNHDA and CDR2 SQIVND (reference sequence). The CDR3 consists of 13 residues. V shed 6 bases and J shed 0 bases, with 3 bases lying between them. The CDR3 here is CASRSSYNSPLHF. CDR3 coding DNA: TGTGCCAGTAGGAGCTCCTATAATTCACCCCTCCACTTT.

The rearrangement joins TRBV5-1 to TRBJ1-2, with D tentatively TRBD1 (6 bases). CDR3 length: 14 amino acids. Germline-derived CDR1 and CDR2 are SGHRS and YFSETQ. V lost 0 bases, J lost 6 bases, and 12 bases lay in between. CDR3 nucleotide sequence: TGCGCCAGCAGCTTGGAGGCGTCAGGGGATGGCTACACCTTC. Protein sequence: CASSLEASGDGYTF.

The chain has TRBV7-3 and TRBJ1-1; TRBD1 matches 8 bases. Germline CDR1 reads SGHTA; CDR2 reads FQGTGA. V lost 2 bases, J lost 2 bases, and 4 bases stayed unmatched. The CDR3 totals 15 residues. Here the CDR3 DNA reads TGTGCCAGCAGCTTAGGGGACAGGACTAACACTGAAGCTTTCTTT. Translation gives CASSLGDRTNTEAFF. The whole variable domain, remainder taken from reference TRBV7-3 and TRBJ1-1, is GAGVSQTPSNKVTEKGKYVELRCDPISGHTALYWYRQSLGQGPEFLIYFQGTGAADDSGLPNDRFFAVRPEGSVSTLKIQRTERGDSAVYLCASSLGDRTNTEAFFGQGTRLTVV.

This clone came up once. This chain uses TRBV29-1 with TRBJ2-1, with 9 bases that match TRBD1. This CDR3 is built from 12 residues. The germline V gene encodes CDR1 SQVTM and CDR2 ANQGSEA. In nucleotides, the CDR3 is TGCATTGGACAGGGGTCCCACAATGAGCAGTTCTTC. Amino acid sequence: CIGQGSHNEQFF.

The rearrangement joins TRBV7-6 to TRBJ2-1; 8 bases are shared with TRBD2. The CDR3 extends over 15 amino acids. The trim removed 4 bases at V and 3 bases at J, leaving 5 bases unmatched. The germline gives CDR1 SGHVS, CDR2 FNYEAQ. In DNA form, the CDR3 reads TGTGCCAGCAGCTCCTCCGGGACTAGCTACAATGAGCAGTTCTTC. It is translated as CASSSSGTSYNEQFF.

The chain joins TRBV19 to TRBJ2-1; D perhaps matches TRBD2 (6 bases). V was cut by 7 bases and J by 8 bases, with 9 bases left in between. The length of the CDR3 is 11 residues. From germline, CDR1 is LNHDA and CDR2 SQIVND (reference sequence). The CDR3 reads CASMEGYEQFF. Written as DNA, the CDR3 is TGTGCCAGTATGGAGGGGTATGAGCAGTTCTTC.

This clone was seen once. The chain carries TRBV30 and TRBJ1-5; possibly TRBD1 for D (6 bases). The germline V gene has CDR1 GTSNPN and CDR2 SVGIG (reference sequence). CDR3 length: 15 amino acids. Trimming removed 0 bases at V and 3 bases at J, with 12 bases between. Here the CDR3 reads CAWSVQGRFNQPQHF. Written as DNA, the CDR3 is TGTGCCTGGAGTGTTCAGGGGCGGTTCAATCAGCCCCAGCATTTT.

Regarding this clone: Compared with germline, one end of the junction differs, possibly owing to a read error. The chain combines TRBV10-3 with TRBJ2-5; 7 bases line up with TRBD2. The CDR3 consists of 13 residues. Per the germline V gene, CDR1 is ENHRY and CDR2 is SYGVKD. The CDR3 sequence is CAISVGGLSEHDF. The CDR3 nucleotides read TGTGCCATCAGTGTTGGGGGACTATCCGAGCATGACTTC.

The chain employs TRBV9 and TRBJ2-1; the match to TRBD2 covers 9 bases. The CDR3 totals 15 residues. V dropped 3 bases and J dropped 7; count of bases not matched to a gene: 8. Germline V gene data show CDR1 as SGDLS and CDR2 as YYNGEE. In DNA, the CDR3 is TGTGCCAGCAGCGCCAGCGGGGGGATTTATAATGAGCAGTTCTTC. This gives the protein CASSASGGIYNEQFF.

V usage is TRBV2 and J usage is TRBJ1-5; TRBD1 might be the D (6 bases). Germline V gene lookup returns CDR1 SNHLY and CDR2 FYNNEI. V was pared by 5 bases and J by 6 bases, with 20 bases between. There are 16 residues in the CDR3. The CDR3 spells CASSHRVQGKGQPQHF. For the CDR3, the DNA is TGTGCCAGCAGTCACCGAGTCCAGGGGAAGGGTCAGCCCCAGCATTTT.

This clone was counted between two and nine times. This chain uses TRBV9 with TRBJ1-4; 7 positions agree with TRBD1. J was trimmed by 8 bases and V by 3 bases; bases with no gene match: 7. CDR1 and CDR2 from the germline V gene are SGDLS and YYNGEE. The CDR3 has 14 residues. This CDR3 reads CASSATGRGEKLFF. The CDR3 DNA reads TGTGCCAGCAGCGCGACAGGGCGAGGGGAAAAACTGTTTTTT.

The chain recombines TRBV5-4 with TRBJ2-7, with a tentative D call TRBD2 (6 bases). Looked up from germline, CDR1 is SGHNT and CDR2 is YYREEE (reference sequence). The CDR3 has 14 residues. V lost 4 bases, J lost 1 base, and 12 bases lay in between. CDR3 coding DNA: TGTGCCAGCAGCCTCTCAGGGAGGTCCTACGAGCAGTACTTC. Translated: CASSLSGRSYEQYF.

The V gene is TRBV28, the J gene TRBJ1-5; no firm D call. Trimming pared 5 bases from V and 7 bases from J, leaving 15 bases between. The V gene's germline CDR1 is MDHEN and CDR2 SYDVKM. The CDR3 length is 14 residues. The CDR3 is CASSPPGGVQPQHF. The CDR3 DNA sequence: TGTGCCAGCAGTCCCCCAGGCGGGGTCCAGCCCCAGCATTTT.

In nucleotides, the CDR3 is TGTGCCAGTTCAACCCGGGAGAATCAGCCCCAGCATTTT. Protein: CASSTRENQPQHF. The chain uses TRBV19 and TRBJ1-5, with unresolved D. CDR1 and CDR2 (germline): LNHDA, SQIVND (reference sequence). The CDR3 extends over 13 amino acids. Trimming shortened V by 8 bases and J by 4 bases, and 12 bases separated the two germline ends.

The rearrangement uses TRBV29-1 and TRBJ2-1; no clear D gene. The germline V and J ends were trimmed by 7 bases and 8 bases, with 12 bases remaining between them. This CDR3 spans 11 amino acids. CDR1 and CDR2 (germline): SQVTM, ANQGSEA. The CDR3 here is CSGDIFDEQFF. The CDR3 DNA is TGCAGCGGCGACATATTCGATGAGCAGTTCTTC.

This chain links TRBV6-4 with TRBJ2-3; 9 bases align to TRBD1. Germline trimming cut 5 bases from V and 4 bases from J; bases unmatched to any gene: 7. Germline V lookup: CDR1 MRHNA, CDR2 SNTAGT. The CDR3 runs 15 residues. The CDR3 nucleotides read TGTGCCAGCAGTAAGGGACAGGGTTGGGCAGATACGCAGTATTTT. It encodes CASSKGQGWADTQYF.

The chain employs TRBV5-5 and TRBJ1-1, with TRBD1 as a possible D gene (6 bases). CDR3 length: 18 amino acids. CDR1 is SGHKS, CDR2 YYEKEE, per germline (reference sequence). Trimming took off 4 bases at V and 0 bases at J, with 22 bases between the two ends. The CDR3, as DNA: TGTGCCAGCAGCGCTAGACGCACAGGGCTGGGGGTGAACACTGAAGCTTTCTTT. This codes for CASSARRTGLGVNTEAFF.

V gene TRBV19 combines with J gene TRBJ2-1, with D tentatively TRBD2 (5 bases). Germline V gene sequence: CDR1 LNHDA, CDR2 SQIVND (reference sequence). The CDR3 sequence is 14 residues long. Trimming shortened V by 6 bases and J by 3 bases, and 12 bases separated the two germline ends. CDR3 region: CASRRDHDYNEQFF. The DNA of the CDR3 is TGTGCCAGTAGGAGGGATCACGACTACAATGAGCAGTTCTTC. The whole variable domain, filled in from reference TRBV19 and TRBJ2-1, reads DGGITQSPKYLFRKEGQNVTLSCEQNLNHDAMYWYRQDPGQGLRLIYYSQIVNDFQKGDIAEGYSVSREKKESFPLTVTSAQKNPTAFYLCASRRDHDYNEQFFGPGTRLTVL.

The chain couples TRBV10-1 to TRBJ2-2; maybe TRBD1 (5 bases). CDR3 size: 13 residues. Trimming left V 7 bases short and J 8 bases short, with 14 bases between. The germline CDR1 and CDR2 sequences are WNHNN and SYGVQD (reference sequence). This CDR3 is CASTDSFPGELFF. CDR3 in DNA: TGCGCCAGCACCGACAGTTTTCCGGGGGAGCTGTTTTTT.

The chain employs TRBV3-1 (or the pseudogene TRBV3-2) and TRBJ2-1; TRBD1 is a possible D gene (5 bases). V was clipped by 5 bases and J by 2 bases, with 16 bases between them. Germline values: CDR1 LGHDT, CDR2 YNNKEL (reference sequence). The CDR3 has 16 amino acids. In DNA form, the CDR3 reads TGTGCCAGCAGCGGCCGAAAGGGGCGACCCTACAATGAGCAGTTCTTC. Protein sequence: CASSGRKGRPYNEQFF.

The V call is TRBV27, the J call TRBJ1-5; TRBD1 agrees at 7 bases. This CDR3 region has 15 residues. CDR1 MNHEY and CDR2 SMNVEV come from the germline V gene (reference sequence). V gave up 6 bases and J gave up 4 bases; unmatched junction bases: 9. The CDR3 sequence: CASSPPGQSNQPQHF. For the CDR3, the DNA is TGTGCCAGCAGCCCCCCGGGACAGAGTAATCAGCCCCAGCATTTT.

The V gene is TRBV28, the J gene TRBJ1-5; D gene ambiguous. The CDR3 loop spans 16 amino acids. Germline CDR1 reads MDHEN; CDR2 reads SYDVKM. The V end lost 5 bases, the J end lost 2 bases, and 16 bases lay between the germline ends. CDR3: CASSPRAPGGNQPQHF. Here the CDR3 DNA reads TGTGCCAGCAGTCCCCGGGCCCCCGGGGGCAATCAGCCCCAGCATTTT. Variable domain in full (rest from reference TRBV28 and TRBJ1-5): DVKVTQSSRYLVKRTGEKVFLECVQDMDHENMFWYRQDPGLGLRLIYFSYDVKMKEKGDIPEGYSVSREKKERFSLILESASTNQTSMYLCASSPRAPGGNQPQHFGDGTRLSIL.

This chain uses TRBV4-1 with TRBJ2-5; no definite D call. Trimming left V 1 base short and J 4 bases short, with 13 bases between. This CDR3 has 15 residues. CDR1 MGHRA and CDR2 YSYEKL come from the germline V gene. CDR3 nucleotides: TGCGCCAGCAGCCAAGTTGGTCTACCGCCAGAGACCCAGTACTTC. This codes for CASSQVGLPPETQYF.

The chain couples TRBV9 to TRBJ2-1; 7 bases map to TRBD2. The CDR3 runs to 15 residues. The germline V gene encodes CDR1 SGDLS and CDR2 YYNGEE. V shed 4 bases, J shed 5 bases, and the junction held 9 bases outside the gene matches. The CDR3 DNA reads as TGTGCCAGCAGCCCCTCGGCTAGCGGTAACAATGAGCAGTTCTTC. This gives the protein CASSPSASGNNEQFF.

Only one count was recorded for this clone. This specimen includes other DNA sequences encoding the same CDR3. The chain is built from TRBV6-6 and TRBJ2-7, with 8 positions matching TRBD2. The CDR3 consists of 15 residues. The V gene end was trimmed by 0 bases and the J gene end by 1 base; junction bases not matched to a gene: 2. Germline V gene sequence: CDR1 MNHNY, CDR2 SVGAGI (reference sequence). The CDR3 DNA reads as TGTGCCAGCAGTTACTCGGCGGGGGGTTCCTACGAGCAGTACTTC. Translation gives CASSYSAGGSYEQYF.

V usage is TRBV27 and J usage is TRBJ2-1; 7 bases fit TRBD2. The CDR3 length is 15 residues. CDR1 and CDR2 from the germline V gene are MNHEY and SMNVEV (reference sequence). The trim removed 4 bases at V and 1 base at J, leaving 4 bases unmatched. Here the CDR3 reads CASSSAGASYNEQFF. The CDR3 region has the DNA TGTGCCAGCAGTTCTGCGGGAGCGTCCTACAATGAGCAGTTCTTC.